A single sample gave rise to the 5 T cell receptor beta chains below, sequenced in a study of cytomegalovirus exposure and HLA in healthy donors. PCR used 60 Vbeta primers and 13 Jbeta primers. Generated by immunoSEQ multiplex PCR, the TCRdb table keeps only in-frame clones and is missing some. With just over 150,000 clones in the sample, the ten largest clones hold 2.1%. Sequenced: PBMCs. These receptors were collected from a man aged 25-45 years in good health and CMV-seronegative.

V is TRBV29-1 and J is TRBJ1-2; TRBD1 matches at 9 bases. The J segment lost 10 bases and the V segment lost 5 bases, leaving 11 bases of the junction unmatched. Germline loops: CDR1 SQVTM, CDR2 ANQGSEA. The CDR3 length is 13 residues. The CDR3 sequence: CSVLTGGRVDYTF. In DNA form, the CDR3 reads TGCAGCGTTTTAACAGGGGGCCGCGTCGACTACACCTTC.

V usage is TRBV5-6 and J usage is TRBJ2-1; D is possibly TRBD1 (6 bases). The CDR3 contains 16 residues. The V gene lost 1 base and the J gene lost 3 bases, with 14 bases spanning the gap. Germline values: CDR1 SGHDT, CDR2 YYEEEE. CDR3 in DNA: TGTGCCAGCAGCTTGTACGGGACAACGGACTACAATGAGCAGTTCTTC. Protein product: CASSLYGTTDYNEQFF.

The rearrangement uses TRBV5-1 and TRBJ2-5; 8 nucleotides agree with TRBD2. This CDR3 is built from 14 residues. CDR1 and CDR2 from the germline V gene are SGHRS and YFSETQ. Trimming took 6 bases from V and 2 from J; bases not matched to a gene: 6. DNA of the CDR3: TGCGCCAGCACCGGGACGGGGGGGCAAGAGACCCAGTACTTC. Translation gives CASTGTGGQETQYF.

The chain uses TRBV18 and TRBJ2-5; tentative D call: TRBD1 (5 bases). The DNA matches TRBJ2-7 better at its end, which makes the J call doubtful. CDR3 length: 15 amino acids. The germline V gene encodes CDR1 KGHSH and CDR2 LQKENI. CDR3: CASSPGFGALYEQYF. In DNA, the CDR3 is TGTGCCAGCTCACCCGGTTTTGGGGCTCTCTACGAGCAGTACTTC.

This rearrangement joins TRBV7-6 to TRBJ2-7; 9 bases map to TRBD1. The germline gives CDR1 SGHVS, CDR2 FNYEAQ. The CDR3 has 18 residues. The trim removed 1 base at V and 5 bases at J, leaving 15 bases unmatched. The CDR3 DNA is TGTGCCAGCAGCTTAGAAATGGGACAGGGTTTAAGGTTTAACGAGCAGTACTTC. Translating it yields CASSLEMGQGLRFNEQYF. Full variable domain (remainder filled in from reference TRBV7-6 and TRBJ2-7): GAGVSQSPRYKVTKRGQDVALRCDPISGHVSLYWYRQALGQGPEFLTYFNYEAQQDKSGLPNDRFSAERPEGSISTLTIQRTEQRDSAMYRCASSLEMGQGLRFNEQYFGPGTRLTVT.